The 2 T cell receptor beta chains below all came from one sample that was sequenced in a study of blood T cells in healthy people across ages. With a J-beta primer mix and a sample-barcoded 5' primer, a second PCR ran roughly 6 to 11 cycles. TCRdb independently ran MiXCR on the 5' RACE reads; one entry per CDR3 protein. The data hold approximately 1.5 million distinct CDR3 sequences, with around 36% observed a single time. Sequencing was done on a sample of blood. These receptors were obtained from a woman aged 25-40 years in good health.

This clonotype was observed a handful of times. The genes are TRBV20-1 and TRBJ1-2, with D perhaps matching TRBD1 (6 bases). Trimming shortened V by 0 bases and J by 2 bases, and 16 bases separated the two germline ends. The CDR3 sequence is 16 residues long. Germline V lookup: CDR1 DFQATT, CDR2 SNEGSKA (reference sequence). CDR3 bases: TGCAGTGCTAGAGAAGGGACCGGGACACCGAACTATGGCTACACCTTC. Translation gives CSAREGTGTPNYGYTF.

Worth noting for this clonotype: Possible read error: a much larger clone is one base away. This rearrangement joins TRBV11-2 to TRBJ1-5; D may be TRBD1 (5 bases). CDR1 is SGHAT, CDR2 FQNNGV, per germline. This CDR3 spans 14 amino acids. The CDR3, as DNA: TGTACCAGCAGCTTAGAAGGGACCACAAGAGACCAGCATTTT. Its translation is CTSSLEGTTRDQHF.